This T cell receptor (beta chain) appears in the sequencing data of a study of technical replicates of blood from a handful of donors (dated by TCRdb to 2016 to 2017). For this clone: Its antigen is still unknown. Base qualities were left out, and no much larger clone turns up one base away. This sample also contains other DNA sequences that code for the same CDR3.

CDR1 SGHRS and CDR2 YFSETQ were looked up in the germline V gene. There are 15 amino acids in the CDR3, from cysteine to phenylalanine inclusive. CDR3 DNA only is kept here, 45 bases in frame from base 1. Ends trimmed: V by 4 bases, J by 0 bases; bases unmatched to a gene: 5. Library generation was performed with the immunoSEQ multiplex PCR assay. Held by TCRdb, this immuneACCESS table contains in-frame sequences only and omits some clones. Under half of the omission traces to an unresolved V gene where checked; the cause of the rest is unknown. The sample has about 73,000 clones on record, 93% of them singletons. The ten largest clonotypes hold about 0.26% of the sample.

The sequenced sample was T cells isolated from PBMCs. This TCR was sampled from a human donor in good health. The V and J segments used are TRBV5-1 and TRBJ2-7, with 9 bases in between that match TRBD2. The base sequence is TGCGCCAGCAGCCTAAGCGGGGGGCGCTCCTACGAGCAGTACTTC. Its amino acids are CASSLSGGRSYEQYF.